Below, one T cell receptor beta chain is given with its context. These data come from a study of blood T cell repertoires in COVID-19. Study-level information: T cells, B-cell-depleted T cells, or PBMCs supplied cDNA or gDNA.

Original processing methods: Reference gene primer amplification gave estimated nucleated cell counts. This table comes from immunoSEQ multiplex PCR, and its TCRdb copy is limited to in-frame clones, with some not included. V and J calls plus clone size are reproduced from that table; the DNA served to infer D and trimming. Here the sample spans around 220,000 clones, around 86% being singletons. This TCR was sampled from a man between 45 and 60 years old with acute or convalescent COVID-19. Input material: peripheral blood.

The CDR3 bases are TGTGCCAGCAGCTTAGACGGTTGGGCAGTAAGCACAGATACGCAGTATTTT. Residues: CASSLDGWAVSTDTQYF. This sequence joins TRBV11-2 and TRBJ2-3; D gene unclear. CDR1 is SGHAT, CDR2 FQNNGV, per germline. The CDR3 sequence is 17 residues long. V lost 0 bases and J 0 bases, leaving 13 bases between the germline ends.